This passage covers 30 T cell receptor beta chains from one sample sequenced in a study of T cell repertoires in cytomegalovirus infection. TCRdb redid the calling of the reads with MiXCR, one entry per CDR3 protein. The table includes some 150,000 distinct CDR3 sequences, 20% to 25% detected once. The sample comprised PBMCs. The receptors derive from a human donor in good health (CMV status not recorded). Some clones in this sample may be carry-over from other donors' samples.

This clonotype was seen repeatedly, ten times or more. For the CDR3, the DNA is TGTGCCAGCACCCGGGGGGTCGGGGCCGATGAGCAGTTCTTC. Its translation is CASTRGVGADEQFF. The V and J genes are TRBV12-3 or TRBV12-4 and TRBJ2-1; 7 bases match TRBD2. This CDR3 is 14 amino acids long. The ends lost 7 bases at V and 8 bases at J; junction bases unmatched: 11.

The chain carries TRBV7-6 and TRBJ1-2; 9 nucleotides match TRBD1. V was clipped by 5 bases and J by 8 bases; unmatched bases: 9. The CDR3 totals 14 residues. Per germline, CDR1 SGHVS and CDR2 FNYEAQ. CDR3 nucleotide sequence: TGTGCCAGCAGCGATGTGCGGACAGGGGTCGGCTACACCTTC. This encodes CASSDVRTGVGYTF.

Many counts were recorded for this clonotype. This chain joins TRBV5-1 and TRBJ2-1; the match to TRBD2 covers 13 bases. The J segment lost 3 bases and the V segment lost 3 bases, leaving 6 bases of the junction unmatched. This CDR3 region has 17 residues. Germline CDR1 SGHRS, CDR2 YFSETQ. The chain's CDR3 is CASSWTSGRAGYNEQFF. CDR3 nucleotides: TGCGCCAGCAGCTGGACTAGCGGGAGAGCCGGCTACAATGAGCAGTTCTTC.

This clonotype was found a few times. The chain has TRBV6-2 or TRBV6-3 and TRBJ1-5; tentatively, D is TRBD1 (6 bases). This CDR3 comprises 14 residues. The germline CDR1 and CDR2 sequences are MNHEY and SVGEGT. V lost 3 bases and J lost 6, with 12 bases in between. CDR3 nucleotide sequence: TGTGCCAGCAGTTATGCGGGGGCAGTTCAGCCCCAGCATTTT. Translation gives CASSYAGAVQPQHF.

At least ten counts were recorded for this clonotype. The chain employs TRBV28 and TRBJ1-1; D ambiguous. Germline V lookup: CDR1 MDHEN, CDR2 SYDVKM. The CDR3 loop spans 14 amino acids. V lost 2 bases and J lost 3, with 10 bases in between. The CDR3 bases are TGTGCCAGCAGTTTAAGCGGAGTGTACACTGAAGCTTTCTTT. This sequence encodes CASSLSGVYTEAFF.

This clonotype was counted only a few times. J is TRBJ1-5 and V is TRBV2; the D gene is possibly TRBD1 (5 bases). Germline V gives CDR1 SNHLY, CDR2 FYNNEI. The CDR3 is 13 amino acids. The V end lost 4 bases, the J end lost 1 base, and 5 bases lay between the germline ends. The CDR3 protein is CASSGGSNQPQHF. CDR3 in DNA: TGTGCCAGCAGTGGGGGCAGCAATCAGCCCCAGCATTTT.

This clonotype showed up just a few times. The gene calls are TRBV12-3 or TRBV12-4 and TRBJ1-1, with a tentative D call TRBD1 (5 bases). Trimming stripped 6 bases from V and 5 bases from J, with 13 bases between. This CDR3 is 13 amino acids long. This chain's CDR3 is CASSRLQGTEAFF. Here the CDR3 DNA reads TGTGCCAGCAGCCGCCTGCAGGGAACTGAAGCTTTCTTT.

V usage is TRBV15 and J usage is TRBJ1-4; TRBD1 matches at 8 bases. J was trimmed by 15 bases and V by 4 bases; bases with no gene match: 4. CDR1 is LNHNV, CDR2 YYDKDF, per germline (reference sequence). The CDR3 is 11 residues long. CDR3 loop: CATSTGQGLFF. DNA of the CDR3: TGTGCCACCAGCACCGGACAGGGTTTGTTTTTT.

The V gene is TRBV19, the J gene TRBJ2-2; D perhaps matches TRBD2 (6 bases). Trimming took 9 bases from V and 6 from J, leaving 17 bases between them. The CDR3 sequence is 14 residues long. Germline V gives CDR1 LNHDA, CDR2 SQIVND (reference sequence). CDR3 DNA sequence: TGTGCCAGAACGGGACTCGGACTCCCCGGGGAGCTGTTTTTT. It is translated as CARTGLGLPGELFF.

This clonotype has ten or more counts. This chain joins TRBV7-2 and TRBJ2-6; TRBD1 matches at 7 bases. After removal of 5 bases from V and 0 bases from J, the junction contained 4 bases not matched to a gene. Looked up from germline, CDR1 is SGHTA and CDR2 is FQGNSA. CDR3 length equals 16 residues. CDR3 DNA: TGTGCCAGCAGCAGGGCAGGGGGCTCTGGGGCCAACGTCCTGACTTTC. It is translated as CASSRAGGSGANVLTF.

J is TRBJ2-3 and V is TRBV29-1, with D possibly matching TRBD1 (6 bases). Per germline, CDR1 SQVTM and CDR2 ANQGSEA. This CDR3 is built from 12 residues. V was trimmed by 5 bases and J by 5 bases, leaving 11 bases between them. The CDR3 DNA follows: TGCAGCGTTTTGGGGGCCCGAGATACGCAGTATTTT. It is translated as CSVLGARDTQYF.

The chain carries TRBV20-1 and TRBJ2-3; no clear D. The CDR3 totals 16 residues. The V end was cut by 0 bases, the J end by 2 bases, with 15 bases between. Germline CDR1 and CDR2: DFQATT and SNEGSKA (reference sequence). As DNA, the CDR3 is TGCAGTGCTAGAGATATAGAAGGGTCGCACACAGATACGCAGTATTTT. Translating gives CSARDIEGSHTDTQYF.

This clonotype was seen at least ten times. This CDR3 reads CASINQFNTGELFF. As DNA, the CDR3 is TGTGCCAGTATAAATCAGTTCAACACCGGGGAGCTGTTTTTT. This rearrangement joins TRBV19 to TRBJ2-2, with D unclear. CDR3 length: 14 residues. Germline loops: CDR1 LNHDA, CDR2 SQIVND (reference sequence). The germline V and J ends were trimmed by 7 bases and 2 bases, with 11 bases remaining between them.

This clonotype appeared a few times. The gene calls are TRBV29-1 and TRBJ2-2, with a possible D match to TRBD1 (6 bases). Germline V gene sequence: CDR1 SQVTM, CDR2 ANQGSEA. V lost 3 bases to trimming and J lost 1 base, with 12 bases between them. The CDR3 sequence is 15 residues long. CDR3 in DNA: TGCAGCGTTGAGGGTCCCAGGGGGAACACCGGGGAGCTGTTTTTT. Protein: CSVEGPRGNTGELFF.

The chain joins TRBV12-3 or TRBV12-4 to TRBJ1-1; 8 nucleotides line up with TRBD1. This CDR3 region has 15 residues. V lost 5 bases and J lost 4; bases outside the gene matches: 9. The chain's CDR3 is CASSPRTGRGTEAFF. As DNA, the CDR3 is TGTGCCAGCAGTCCCCGGACAGGGCGGGGCACTGAAGCTTTCTTT.

In its sample, this clonotype was seen many times. This chain's CDR3 is CASSLELGQLNSPLHF. The CDR3 DNA follows: TGTGCCAGCAGCTTAGAACTGGGACAGCTTAATTCACCCCTCCACTTT. This chain uses TRBV7-6 with TRBJ1-6; TRBD1 aligns across 7 bases. V shed 1 base and J 6 bases; nucleotides not matched to a gene: 6. Germline assignment: CDR1 SGHVS and CDR2 FNYEAQ. The length of the CDR3 is 16 residues.

Ten or more counts support this clonotype. The chain carries TRBV7-9 and TRBJ2-7, with 14 bases that match TRBD2. The CDR3 covers 19 residues. Germline V CDR1 and CDR2: SEHNR, FQNEAQ (reference sequence). V was pared by 4 bases and J by 2 bases, with 13 bases of the junction left unmatched. The CDR3 sequence: CASSSGQDAGLAGAYEQYF. The DNA for the CDR3 is TGTGCCAGCAGCTCGGGTCAAGACGCGGGACTAGCGGGGGCCTACGAGCAGTACTTC.

V and J are TRBV7-2 and TRBJ2-7, with 8 bases identical to TRBD2. This CDR3 is built from 14 residues. V gave up 5 bases and J gave up 3 bases; unmatched junction bases: 6. Germline-derived CDR1 and CDR2 are SGHTA and FQGNSA. The chain's CDR3 is CASSRTSGGYEQYF. For the CDR3, the DNA is TGTGCCAGCAGCCGCACTAGCGGAGGCTACGAGCAGTACTTC.

The table lists this clonotype with many counts. CDR3: CASSSWDRASYEQYF. CDR3 coding DNA: TGTGCCAGCAGCTCCTGGGACAGGGCGTCCTACGAGCAGTACTTC. The chain links TRBV7-9 to TRBJ2-7; 9 bases match TRBD1. The length of the CDR3 is 15 residues. V lost 4 bases and J lost 1; bases outside the gene matches: 5. CDR1 SEHNR and CDR2 FQNEAQ come from the germline V gene (reference sequence).

The chain has TRBV20-1 and TRBJ2-5; 8 bases are shared with TRBD1. CDR1 DFQATT and CDR2 SNEGSKA come from the germline V gene (reference sequence). V lost 8 bases, J lost 2 bases, and 10 bases stayed unmatched. The CDR3 is made up of 14 amino acids. In DNA form, the CDR3 reads TGCAGTTCCCAGGGGACAGGCATTCAAGAGACCCAGTACTTC. As protein: CSSQGTGIQETQYF.

This chain's CDR3 is CASSLITGGEQFF. The CDR3 DNA reads TGTGCCAGCAGCTTAATTACGGGAGGCGAGCAGTTCTTC. This chain links TRBV7-6 with TRBJ2-1; 7 bases agree with TRBD2. The V gene end was trimmed by 2 bases and the J gene end by 10 bases; junction bases not matched to a gene: 5. The CDR3 totals 13 residues. Germline loops: CDR1 SGHVS, CDR2 FNYEAQ.

V is TRBV18 and J is TRBJ2-7; D gene uncertain. V lost 4 bases, J lost 3 bases, and 13 bases lay in between. Germline CDR1 and CDR2: KGHSH and LQKENI. CDR3 length: 14 residues. CDR3 bases: TGTGCCAGCTCACACCCTGAGTGGGACTACGAGCAGTACTTC. It specifies CASSHPEWDYEQYF. Combining the CDR3 with reference TRBV18 and TRBJ2-7 gives the whole variable domain NAGVMQNPRHLVRRRGQEARLRCSPMKGHSHVYWYRQLPEEGLKFMVYLQKENIIDESGMPKERFSAEFPKEGPSILRIQQVVRGDSAAYFCASSHPEWDYEQYFGPGTRLTVT.

This clonotype was detected many times. The V and J genes are TRBV11-2 and TRBJ2-1; 12 positions agree with TRBD2. The junction had 4 bases not matched to a gene; V was cut back by 3 bases and J by 4 bases. Germline V lookup: CDR1 SGHAT, CDR2 FQNNGV. The CDR3 totals 16 residues. CDR3 nucleotide sequence: TGTGCCAGCAGCTTCGGACTAGCGGGACCTTACAATGAGCAGTTCTTC. Its translation is CASSFGLAGPYNEQFF. The whole variable domain, remainder taken from reference TRBV11-2 and TRBJ2-1, is EAGVAQSPRYKIIEKRQSVAFWCNPISGHATLYWYQQILGQGPKLLIQFQNNGVVDDSQLPKDRFSAERLKGVDSTLKIQPAKLEDSAVYLCASSFGLAGPYNEQFFGPGTRLTVL.

The CDR3 DNA follows: TGTGCCAGCAGCACCGATCCCGCGGGCGATACGCAGTATTTT. Residues: CASSTDPAGDTQYF. The chain combines TRBV7-9 with TRBJ2-3; a weak D match, TRBD2 (5 bases). V lost 5 bases and J lost 6, with 15 bases in between. CDR1 is SEHNR, CDR2 FQNEAQ, per germline (reference sequence). The CDR3 contains 14 residues. The complete variable domain, with remaining parts taken from reference TRBV7-9 and TRBJ2-3, reads DTGVSQNPRHKITKRGQNVTFRCDPISEHNRLYWYRQTLGQGPEFLTYFQNEAQLEKSRLLSDRFSAERPKGSFSTLEIQRTEQGDSAMYLCASSTDPAGDTQYFGPGTRLTVL.

The V and J genes are TRBV20-1 and TRBJ2-3; TRBD2 matches at 9 bases. Trimming cost V 8 bases and J 5 bases; bases outside gene matches: 14. The CDR3 consists of 15 residues. The germline CDR1 and CDR2 sequences are DFQATT and SNEGSKA (reference sequence). The CDR3 is CSSVLGAGGRDTQYF. As DNA, the CDR3 is TGCAGTTCCGTTTTGGGTGCGGGGGGGCGAGATACGCAGTATTTT.

The chain has TRBV7-9 and TRBJ2-7, with 13 positions matching TRBD2. The CDR3 runs 16 residues. Germline V gene sequence: CDR1 SEHNR, CDR2 FQNEAQ (reference sequence). Germline trimming cut 5 bases from V and 4 bases from J; bases unmatched to any gene: 8. CDR3: CASSTRTSGRRYEQYF. As DNA, the CDR3 is TGTGCCAGCAGCACCAGGACTAGCGGGAGAAGGTACGAGCAGTACTTC.

In this sample, this clonotype turned up many times. The CDR3 loop is CASNPSGGTYNEQFF. CDR3 sequence (DNA): TGTGCCAGCAACCCTAGCGGGGGGACGTACAATGAGCAGTTCTTC. V gene TRBV7-2 combines with J gene TRBJ2-1, with TRBD2 matching over 11 bases. This CDR3 contains 15 residues. CDR1 SGHTA and CDR2 FQGNSA come from the germline V gene. The ends lost 7 bases at V and 4 bases at J; junction bases unmatched: 6.

This clonotype was picked up many times. The rearrangement uses TRBV7-2 and TRBJ2-4, with 8 bases identical to TRBD1. CDR1 and CDR2 (germline): SGHTA, FQGNSA. This CDR3 region has 15 residues. Losses at the gene ends were 1 base for V and 6 bases for J; bases not matched to a gene: 5. The CDR3 is CASSLGTGGLNIQYF. DNA of the CDR3: TGTGCCAGCAGCTTAGGCACAGGGGGACTAAACATTCAGTACTTC.

This clonotype was picked up many times. The rearrangement uses TRBV7-9 and TRBJ1-5, with TRBD1 matching 10 bases. V lost 7 bases, J lost 5 bases, and 5 bases stayed unmatched. Germline V gives CDR1 SEHNR, CDR2 FQNEAQ (reference sequence). The CDR3 has 14 amino acids. The CDR3 DNA reads TGTGCCAGCAAGGGACAGGGGTTAGATCAGCCCCAGCATTTT. This translates into CASKGQGLDQPQHF.

This sequence joins TRBV6-5 and TRBJ2-1, with 8 bases aligning to TRBD2. The germline V gene encodes CDR1 MNHEY and CDR2 SVGAGI. This CDR3 region has 20 residues. Trimming removed 0 bases from V and 3 bases from J; junction bases left unmatched: 16. CDR3 nucleotides: TGTGCCAGCAGTTACTCGGGGACGGGGGGGGCGCGGGGGGTCTACAATGAGCAGTTCTTC. It specifies CASSYSGTGGARGVYNEQFF.